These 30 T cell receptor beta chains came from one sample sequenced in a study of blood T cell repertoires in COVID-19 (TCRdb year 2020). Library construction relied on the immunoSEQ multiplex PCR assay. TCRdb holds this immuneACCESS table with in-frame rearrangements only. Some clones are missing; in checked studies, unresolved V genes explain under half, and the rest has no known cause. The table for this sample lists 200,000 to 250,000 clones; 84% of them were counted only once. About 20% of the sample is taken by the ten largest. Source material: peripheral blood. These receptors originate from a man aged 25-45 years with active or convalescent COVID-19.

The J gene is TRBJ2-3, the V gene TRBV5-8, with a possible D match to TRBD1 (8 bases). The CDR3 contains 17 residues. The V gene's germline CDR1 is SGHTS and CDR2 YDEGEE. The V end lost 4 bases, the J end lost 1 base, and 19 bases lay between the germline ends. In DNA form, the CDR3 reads TGTGCCAGCAGCACTTCAAGCGGGACAGGTCGCACAGATACGCAGTATTTT. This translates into CASSTSSGTGRTDTQYF.

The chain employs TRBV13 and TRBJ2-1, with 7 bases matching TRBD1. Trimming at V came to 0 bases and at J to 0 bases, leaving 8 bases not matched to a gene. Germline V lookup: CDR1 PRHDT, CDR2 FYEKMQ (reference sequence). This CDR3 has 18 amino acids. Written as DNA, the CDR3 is TGTGCCAGCAGCTTAGGCTGGTCAGGGGGAAGCTCCTACAATGAGCAGTTCTTC. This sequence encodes CASSLGWSGGSSYNEQFF. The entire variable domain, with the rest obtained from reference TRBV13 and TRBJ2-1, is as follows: AAGVIQSPRHLIKEKRETATLKCYPIPRHDTVYWYQQGPGQDPQFLISFYEKMQSDKGSIPDRFSAQQFSDYHSELNMSSLELGDSALYFCASSLGWSGGSSYNEQFFGPGTRLTVL.

CDR3 residues: CASLRAGAAEKLFF. The CDR3 nucleotides read TGTGCCAGCCTTAGAGCGGGGGCAGCTGAAAAACTGTTTTTT. The chain employs TRBV28 and TRBJ1-4, with TRBD1 as a possible D gene (6 bases). The CDR3 loop spans 14 amino acids. Germline lookup yields CDR1 MDHEN and CDR2 SYDVKM. The ends were cut back, 8 bases at V and 7 bases at J, with 17 bases in the middle.

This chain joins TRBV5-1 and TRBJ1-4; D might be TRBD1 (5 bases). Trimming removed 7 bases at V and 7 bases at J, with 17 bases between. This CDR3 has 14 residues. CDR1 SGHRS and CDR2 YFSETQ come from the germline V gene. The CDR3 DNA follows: TGCGCCAGCTCCCCGCCGGGGGAGGTTGAAAAACTGTTTTTT. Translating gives CASSPPGEVEKLFF.

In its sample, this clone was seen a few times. The CDR3 DNA sequence: TGCGCCAGCAGTCTCCAGAATGGGAACACTGAAGCTTTCTTT. Encoded protein: CASSLQNGNTEAFF. The chain has TRBV23-1 and TRBJ1-1, with D uncertain. TRBV23-1 is flagged as an ORF with uncertain function. The CDR3 is made up of 14 amino acids. V was cut by 4 bases and J by 1 base, with 10 bases left in between.

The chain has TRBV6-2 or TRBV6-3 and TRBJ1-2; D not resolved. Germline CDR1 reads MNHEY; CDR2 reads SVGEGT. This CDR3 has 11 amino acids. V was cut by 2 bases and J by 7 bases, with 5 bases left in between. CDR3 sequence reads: CASSYGLGYTF. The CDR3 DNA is TGTGCCAGCAGTTACGGACTTGGCTACACCTTC.

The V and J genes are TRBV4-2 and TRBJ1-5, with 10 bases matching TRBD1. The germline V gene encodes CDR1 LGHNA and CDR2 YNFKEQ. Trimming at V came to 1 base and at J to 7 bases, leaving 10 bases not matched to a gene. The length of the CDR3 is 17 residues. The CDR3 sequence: CASSQGGTGDYEQPQHF. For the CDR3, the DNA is TGTGCCAGCAGCCAAGGCGGGACAGGGGATTATGAGCAGCCCCAGCATTTT.

This CDR3 reads CSASTSAVYEQYF. The DNA of the CDR3 is TGCAGTGCTAGTACTAGTGCAGTCTACGAGCAGTACTTC. The V gene is TRBV20-1, the J gene TRBJ2-7; TRBD2 is a possible D gene (5 bases). V shed 3 bases and J shed 3 bases, with 12 bases lying between them. Germline V CDR1 and CDR2: DFQATT, SNEGSKA (reference sequence). This CDR3 contains 13 residues.

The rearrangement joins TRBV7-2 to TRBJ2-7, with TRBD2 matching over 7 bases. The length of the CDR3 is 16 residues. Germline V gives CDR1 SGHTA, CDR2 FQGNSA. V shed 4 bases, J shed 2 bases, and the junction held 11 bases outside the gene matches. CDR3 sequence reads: CASSSPPGGPPYEQYF. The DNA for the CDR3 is TGTGCCAGCAGCTCGCCTCCGGGAGGCCCTCCCTACGAGCAGTACTTC.

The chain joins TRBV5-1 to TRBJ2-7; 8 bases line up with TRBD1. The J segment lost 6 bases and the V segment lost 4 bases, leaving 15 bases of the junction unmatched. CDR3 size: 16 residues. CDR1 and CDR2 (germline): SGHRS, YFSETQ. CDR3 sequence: CASSARAGTGRGEQYF. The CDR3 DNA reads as TGCGCCAGCAGCGCGAGAGCCGGGACAGGCCGGGGCGAGCAGTACTTC.

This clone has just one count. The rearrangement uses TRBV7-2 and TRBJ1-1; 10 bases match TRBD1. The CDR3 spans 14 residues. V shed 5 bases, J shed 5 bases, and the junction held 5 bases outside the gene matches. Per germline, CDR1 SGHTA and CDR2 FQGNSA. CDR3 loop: CASSRTGGGTEAFF. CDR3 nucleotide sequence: TGTGCCAGCAGCCGGACAGGGGGTGGGACTGAAGCTTTCTTT.

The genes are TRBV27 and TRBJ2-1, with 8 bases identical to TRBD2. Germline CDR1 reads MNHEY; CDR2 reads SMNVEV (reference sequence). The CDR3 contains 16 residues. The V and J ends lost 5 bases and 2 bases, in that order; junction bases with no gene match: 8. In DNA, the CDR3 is TGTGCCAGCAGTGCCTCCCCGGGACTAGCCTACAATGAGCAGTTCTTC. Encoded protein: CASSASPGLAYNEQFF.

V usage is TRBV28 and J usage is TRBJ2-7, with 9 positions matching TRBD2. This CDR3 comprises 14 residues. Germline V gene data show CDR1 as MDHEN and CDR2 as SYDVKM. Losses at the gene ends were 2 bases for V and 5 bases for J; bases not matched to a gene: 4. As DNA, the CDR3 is TGTGCCAGCAGTTTAGGTAGCGGGGGACACGAGCAGTACTTC. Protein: CASSLGSGGHEQYF.

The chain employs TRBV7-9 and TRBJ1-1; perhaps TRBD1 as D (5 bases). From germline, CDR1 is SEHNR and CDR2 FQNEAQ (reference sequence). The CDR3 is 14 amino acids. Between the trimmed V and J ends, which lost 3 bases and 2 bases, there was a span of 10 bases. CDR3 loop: CASSFLGPNTEAFF. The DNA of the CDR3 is TGTGCCAGCAGCTTTCTGGGGCCCAACACTGAAGCTTTCTTT.

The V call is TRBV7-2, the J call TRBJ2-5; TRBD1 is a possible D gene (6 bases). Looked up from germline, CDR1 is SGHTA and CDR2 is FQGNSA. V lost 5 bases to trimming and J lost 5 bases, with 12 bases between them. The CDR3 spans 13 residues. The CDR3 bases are TGTGCCAGCAGCCGCACTAGGGGGGAGACCCAGTACTTC. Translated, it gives CASSRTRGETQYF.

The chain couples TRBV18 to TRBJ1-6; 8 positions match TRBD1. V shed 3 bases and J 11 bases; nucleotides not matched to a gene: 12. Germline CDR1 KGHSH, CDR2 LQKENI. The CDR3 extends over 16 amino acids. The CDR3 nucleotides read TGTGCCAGCTCACCCAGGTCGGGGACAGGAGCAACACCCCTCCACTTT. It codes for CASSPRSGTGATPLHF.

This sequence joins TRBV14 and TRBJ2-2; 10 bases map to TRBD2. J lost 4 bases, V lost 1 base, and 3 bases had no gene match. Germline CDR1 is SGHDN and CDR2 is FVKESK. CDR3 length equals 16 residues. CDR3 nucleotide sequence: TGTGCCAGCAGCCAAGTACTAGCGGGGAGCACCGGGGAGCTGTTTTTT. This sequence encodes CASSQVLAGSTGELFF.

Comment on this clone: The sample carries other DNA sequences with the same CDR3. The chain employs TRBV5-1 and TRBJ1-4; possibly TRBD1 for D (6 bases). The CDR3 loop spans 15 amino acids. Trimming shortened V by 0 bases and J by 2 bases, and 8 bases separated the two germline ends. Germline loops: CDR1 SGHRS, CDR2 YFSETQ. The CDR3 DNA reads TGCGCCAGCAGCTTGGTGGGGGCGACTAATGAAAAACTGTTTTTT. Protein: CASSLVGATNEKLFF.

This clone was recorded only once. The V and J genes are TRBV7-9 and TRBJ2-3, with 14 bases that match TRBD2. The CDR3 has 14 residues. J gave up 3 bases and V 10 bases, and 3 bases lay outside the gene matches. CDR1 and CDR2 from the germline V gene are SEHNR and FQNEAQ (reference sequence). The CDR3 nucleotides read TGTGCCAAGGGACTAGCGGGAGTAACAGATACGCAGTATTTT. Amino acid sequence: CAKGLAGVTDTQYF.

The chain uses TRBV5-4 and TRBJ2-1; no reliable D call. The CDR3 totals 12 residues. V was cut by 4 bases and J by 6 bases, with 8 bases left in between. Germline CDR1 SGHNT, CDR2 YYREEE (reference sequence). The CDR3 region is CASSLTLNEQFF. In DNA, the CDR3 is TGTGCCAGCAGCCTGACTCTCAATGAGCAGTTCTTC.

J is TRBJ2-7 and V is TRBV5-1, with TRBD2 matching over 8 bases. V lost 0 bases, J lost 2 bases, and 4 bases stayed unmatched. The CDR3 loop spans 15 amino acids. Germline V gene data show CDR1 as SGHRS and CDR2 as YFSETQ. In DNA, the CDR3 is TGCGCCAGCAGCTTGGAGCGGGGGAGGGCCTACGAGCAGTACTTC. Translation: CASSLERGRAYEQYF.

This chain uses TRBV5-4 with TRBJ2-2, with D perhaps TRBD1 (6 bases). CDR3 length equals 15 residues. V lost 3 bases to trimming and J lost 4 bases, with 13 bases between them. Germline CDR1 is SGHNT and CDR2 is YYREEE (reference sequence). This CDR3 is CASSSGQLSTGELFF. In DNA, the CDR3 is TGTGCCAGCAGCTCGGGACAACTATCCACCGGGGAGCTGTTTTTT. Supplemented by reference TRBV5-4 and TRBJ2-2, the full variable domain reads ETGVTQSPTHLIKTRGQQVTLRCSSQSGHNTVSWYQQALGQGPQFIFQYYREEENGRGNFPPRFSGLQFPNYSSELNVNALELDDSALYLCASSSGQLSTGELFFGEGSRLTVL.

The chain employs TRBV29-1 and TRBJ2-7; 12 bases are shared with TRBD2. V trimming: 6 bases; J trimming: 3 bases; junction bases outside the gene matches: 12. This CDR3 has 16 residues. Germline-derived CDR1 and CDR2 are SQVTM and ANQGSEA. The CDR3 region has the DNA TGCAGCGTCACCCCCGTGACTAGCGGGAGTGTCTACGAGCAGTACTTC. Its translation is CSVTPVTSGSVYEQYF.

The CDR3: CASSLGGSWTGELFF. The CDR3 DNA is TGTGCCAGCAGCTTGGGCGGATCCTGGACCGGGGAGCTGTTTTTT. The V gene is TRBV5-6, the J gene TRBJ2-2; D remains ambiguous. The V end was cut by 0 bases, the J end by 5 bases, with 11 bases between. Germline V CDR1 and CDR2: SGHDT, YYEEEE. There are 15 residues in the CDR3.

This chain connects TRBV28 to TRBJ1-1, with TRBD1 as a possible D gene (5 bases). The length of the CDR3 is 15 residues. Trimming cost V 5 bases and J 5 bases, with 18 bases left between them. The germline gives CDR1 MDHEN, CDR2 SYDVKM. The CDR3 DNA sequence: TGTGCCAGCAGTCCCTCAGACAGAGCCGCAACTGAAGCTTTCTTT. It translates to CASSPSDRAATEAFF.

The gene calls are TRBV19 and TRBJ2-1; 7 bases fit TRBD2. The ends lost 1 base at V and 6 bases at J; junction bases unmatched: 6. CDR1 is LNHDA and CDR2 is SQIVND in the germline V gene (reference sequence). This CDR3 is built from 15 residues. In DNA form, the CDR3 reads TGTGCCAGTAGTATAGCAGCCCGACTAGCCAATGAGCAGTTCTTC. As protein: CASSIAARLANEQFF.

CDR3 loop: CASSPQDRSPLHF. The CDR3 bases are TGTGCCAGCAGTCCCCAGGATAGGTCACCCCTCCACTTT. This chain connects TRBV2 to TRBJ1-6; no definite D call. There are 13 residues in the CDR3. From germline, CDR1 is SNHLY and CDR2 FYNNEI. Trimming shortened V by 5 bases and J by 10 bases, and 12 bases separated the two germline ends.

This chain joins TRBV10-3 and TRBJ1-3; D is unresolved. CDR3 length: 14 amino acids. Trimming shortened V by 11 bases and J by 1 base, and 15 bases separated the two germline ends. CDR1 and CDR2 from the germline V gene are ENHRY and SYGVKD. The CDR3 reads CAVAGVLSGNTIYF. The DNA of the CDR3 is TGTGCCGTGGCCGGGGTTCTGTCTGGAAACACCATATATTTT.

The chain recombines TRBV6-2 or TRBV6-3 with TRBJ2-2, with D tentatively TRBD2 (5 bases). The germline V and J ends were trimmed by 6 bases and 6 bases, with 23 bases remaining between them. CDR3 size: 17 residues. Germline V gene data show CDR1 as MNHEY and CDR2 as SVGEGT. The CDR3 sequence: CASSSLGSKSFAGELFF. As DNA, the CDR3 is TGTGCCAGCAGCTCACTAGGGAGTAAATCGTTCGCCGGGGAGCTGTTTTTT.

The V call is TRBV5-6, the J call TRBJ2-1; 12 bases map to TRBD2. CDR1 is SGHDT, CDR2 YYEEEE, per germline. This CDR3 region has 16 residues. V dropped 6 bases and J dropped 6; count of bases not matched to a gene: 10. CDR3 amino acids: CASNGLAGGPFNEQFF. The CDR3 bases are TGTGCCAGCAACGGCCTAGCGGGGGGGCCTTTCAATGAGCAGTTCTTC.